The next 22 T cell receptor beta chains were all read from a single sample in a study of cytomegalovirus exposure and HLA in healthy donors. The table came from immunoSEQ multiplex PCR; TCRdb's copy has only in-frame clones and leaves some out. Among about 73,000 clones listed, 85% to 95% were seen once. The sample comprised PBMCs. The receptors here all came from a man younger than 30 in good health and CMV-seronegative.

CDR3 amino acids: CASSLAQLAGNEQFF. CDR3 nucleotide sequence: TGTGCCAGCAGCTTAGCGCAACTAGCTGGCAATGAGCAGTTCTTC. The genes are TRBV7-8 and TRBJ2-1, with TRBD2 as a possible D gene (6 bases). V gave up 0 bases and J gave up 6 bases, with 12 bases separating them. The CDR3 is 15 residues long. The germline V gene encodes CDR1 SGHVS and CDR2 FQNEAQ.

This rearrangement joins TRBV4-2 to TRBJ2-6, with D perhaps TRBD1 (5 bases). The CDR3 spans 17 residues. V lost 1 base and J 2 bases, leaving 12 bases between the germline ends. The germline gives CDR1 LGHNA, CDR2 YNFKEQ. In DNA, the CDR3 is TGTGCCAGCAGCCAAGCTCTGACAGAAGCTGGGGCCAACGTCCTGACTTTC. It yields the protein CASSQALTEAGANVLTF.

The rearrangement uses TRBV12-5 and TRBJ1-1; a possible D gene is TRBD1 (5 bases). The V end lost 0 bases, the J end lost 5 bases, and 13 bases lay between the germline ends. The CDR3 sequence is 15 residues long. Germline lookup yields CDR1 LGHNT and CDR2 FRNRAP. The CDR3 sequence is CASGLVVSGGTEAFF. The DNA of the CDR3 is TGTGCTAGTGGTTTGGTCGTGTCCGGGGGGACTGAAGCTTTCTTT.

V is TRBV5-1 and J is TRBJ1-1; D is unresolved. This CDR3 is built from 15 residues. V shed 2 bases and J shed 4 bases, with 15 bases lying between them. Germline V gives CDR1 SGHRS, CDR2 YFSETQ. Here the CDR3 reads CASSLSDFGVTEAFF. The CDR3 region has the DNA TGCGCCAGCAGCTTAAGCGACTTCGGCGTCACTGAAGCTTTCTTT.

The gene calls are TRBV29-1 and TRBJ1-1; the D gene is possibly TRBD1 (5 bases). Trimming stripped 6 bases from V and 4 bases from J, with 9 bases between. Germline lookup yields CDR1 SQVTM and CDR2 ANQGSEA. The CDR3 contains 11 residues. For the CDR3, the DNA is TGCAGCGTGGGGCCGAGCACTGAAGCTTTCTTT. It codes for CSVGPSTEAFF. Supplemented by reference TRBV29-1 and TRBJ1-1, the full variable domain reads SAVISQKPSRDICQRGTSLTIQCQVDSQVTMMFWYRQQPGQSLTLIATANQGSEATYESGFVIDKFPISRPNLTFSTLTVSNMSPEDSSIYLCSVGPSTEAFFGQGTRLTVV.

The chain combines TRBV7-3 with TRBJ1-3; tentatively, D is TRBD1 (6 bases). This CDR3 has 16 residues. The ends were cut back, 1 base at V and 2 bases at J, with 12 bases in the middle. Germline V CDR1 and CDR2: SGHTA, FQGTGA. The CDR3 loop is CASSLILSGAGNTIYF. The DNA for the CDR3 is TGTGCCAGCAGCTTAATTTTATCAGGGGCTGGAAACACCATATATTTT.

V and J are TRBV10-3 and TRBJ2-1; TRBD2 is a possible D gene (6 bases). CDR1 and CDR2 (germline): ENHRY, SYGVKD. Deletions cut 7 bases from V and 8 bases from J, with 15 bases between. The CDR3 has 13 residues. This CDR3 reads CAINAGMADEQFF. In nucleotides, the CDR3 is TGTGCCATCAATGCGGGGATGGCAGATGAGCAGTTCTTC.

The chain joins TRBV7-9 to TRBJ2-7; TRBD2 matches at 11 bases. Germline-derived CDR1 and CDR2 are SEHNR and FQNEAQ (reference sequence). Losses at the gene ends were 5 bases for V and 1 base for J; bases not matched to a gene: 7. This CDR3 is 16 amino acids long. The CDR3 coding sequence is TGTGCCAGCAGCCTACTAGCGGGGGATTCATCCTACGAGCAGTACTTC. Protein sequence: CASSLLAGDSSYEQYF. Combining the CDR3 with reference TRBV7-9 and TRBJ2-7 gives the whole variable domain DTGVSQNPRHKITKRGQNVTFRCDPISEHNRLYWYRQTLGQGPEFLTYFQNEAQLEKSRLLSDRFSAERPKGSFSTLEIQRTEQGDSAMYLCASSLLAGDSSYEQYFGPGTRLTVT.

This chain joins TRBV5-5 and TRBJ2-7, with 8 positions matching TRBD2. CDR1 and CDR2 (germline): SGHKS, YYEKEE (reference sequence). The V gene end was trimmed by 6 bases and the J gene end by 2 bases; junction bases not matched to a gene: 10. The CDR3 has 15 amino acids. The DNA of the CDR3 is TGTGCCAGCACCACCAGAGCGGGGGAGACCTACGAGCAGTACTTC. Translation: CASTTRAGETYEQYF.

The chain has TRBV6-4 and TRBJ2-2; TRBD2 might be the D (7 bases). V dropped 0 bases and J dropped 0 bases, with 11 bases sitting between them. This CDR3 region has 17 residues. Germline assignment: CDR1 MRHNA and CDR2 SNTAGT. The CDR3 DNA follows: TGTGCCAGCAGTGACTCGTGGGAGGGGGCGAACACCGGGGAGCTGTTTTTT. Its protein product is CASSDSWEGANTGELFF.

The rearrangement links TRBV2 to TRBJ1-2, with D maybe TRBD1 (6 bases). Between the trimmed V and J ends, which lost 0 bases and 5 bases, there was a span of 13 bases. Germline V gene lookup returns CDR1 SNHLY and CDR2 FYNNEI. The CDR3 loop spans 15 amino acids. DNA for the CDR3: TGTGCCAGCAGTGAAGCTGGGGGCAGCCTTTATGGCTACACCTTC. Its protein product is CASSEAGGSLYGYTF.

J is TRBJ1-2 and V is TRBV7-9, with a weak D call TRBD1 (6 bases). The CDR3 consists of 12 residues. V gave up 5 bases and J gave up 4 bases, with 8 bases separating them. The germline V gene has CDR1 SEHNR and CDR2 FQNEAQ (reference sequence). The CDR3 coding sequence is TGTGCCAGCAGCATGGACAGCTATGGCTACACCTTC. Protein product: CASSMDSYGYTF.

This chain uses TRBV20-1 with TRBJ1-2; D ambiguous. Trimming stripped 3 bases from V and 8 bases from J, with 7 bases between. The V gene's germline CDR1 is DFQATT and CDR2 SNEGSKA (reference sequence). The CDR3 length is 10 residues. The chain's CDR3 is CSARREGYTF. The CDR3, as DNA: TGCAGTGCTAGGCGGGAGGGCTACACCTTC.

The genes are TRBV5-6 and TRBJ2-7; 8 positions match TRBD1. Germline-derived CDR1 and CDR2 are SGHDT and YYEEEE. CDR3 length: 15 residues. With V trimmed by 3 bases and J by 3 bases, 8 bases remained unmatched. CDR3 bases: TGTGCCAGCAGCTACGGACAGGGAGGTGGCTACGAGCAGTACTTC. Protein sequence: CASSYGQGGGYEQYF.

The chain carries TRBV7-9 and TRBJ2-1, with 7 bases matching TRBD1. The CDR3 contains 14 residues. Germline assignment: CDR1 SEHNR and CDR2 FQNEAQ (reference sequence). The V and J ends lost 5 bases and 4 bases, in that order; junction bases with no gene match: 5. The CDR3 loop is CASSPGQAYNEQFF. The CDR3 DNA is TGTGCCAGCAGCCCCGGACAGGCTTACAATGAGCAGTTCTTC.

The chain joins TRBV6-5 to TRBJ1-4; the D is unclear. CDR3 length: 14 amino acids. V lost 0 bases and J lost 7, with 9 bases in between. Germline CDR1 MNHEY, CDR2 SVGAGI. The CDR3 region has the DNA TGTGCCAGCAGTTACTCAGGGAGTGGTGAAAAACTGTTTTTT. This sequence encodes CASSYSGSGEKLFF.

V usage is TRBV6-5 and J usage is TRBJ2-2; D possibly corresponds to TRBD2 (5 bases). With 7 bases removed from V and 1 base from J, the gap between germline ends came to 10 bases. The CDR3 totals 14 residues. Germline V lookup: CDR1 MNHEY, CDR2 SVGAGI. CDR3 DNA: TGTGCCAGCACCAACGGGGTGAACACCGGGGAGCTGTTTTTT. This translates into CASTNGVNTGELFF.

The V gene is TRBV30, the J gene TRBJ2-2, with 7 bases fitting TRBD1. The CDR3 covers 13 residues. In germline, CDR1 is GTSNPN, CDR2 SVGIG (reference sequence). Here the CDR3 DNA reads TGTGGGACTGACAGGGAGAACACCGGGGAGCTGTTTTTT. This translates into CGTDRENTGELFF. Using reference TRBV30 and TRBJ2-2 for the parts outside the CDR3, the full variable domain is SQTIHQWPATLVQPVGSPLSLECTVEGTSNPNLYWYRQAAGRGLQLLFYSVGIGQISSEVPQNLSASRPQDRQFILSSKKLLLSDSGFYLCGTDRENTGELFFGEGSRLTVL.

The gene calls are TRBV25-1 and TRBJ1-1; D is unclear. This CDR3 region has 13 residues. Trimming took 6 bases from V and 8 from J, leaving 16 bases between them. Germline CDR1 and CDR2: MGHDK and SYGVNS. The CDR3 DNA sequence: TGTGCCAGCAGCGGGGTATCGAAGTACGAAGCTTTCTTT. It translates to CASSGVSKYEAFF. Using reference TRBV25-1 and TRBJ1-1 for the parts outside the CDR3, the full variable domain is EADIYQTPRYLVIGTGKKITLECSQTMGHDKMYWYQQDPGMELHLIHYSYGVNSTEKGDLSSESTVSRIRTEHFPLTLESARPSHTSQYLCASSGVSKYEAFFGQGTRLTVV.

Only a few counts were recorded for this clone. The chain links TRBV10-2 to TRBJ2-1; possible D gene TRBD1, 6 bases. Germline V gives CDR1 WSHSY, CDR2 SAAADI. V was cut by 6 bases and J by 2 bases, with 20 bases left in between. The CDR3 extends over 17 amino acids. This CDR3 is CASSASLTGLPYNEQFF. CDR3 DNA sequence: TGCGCCAGCAGCGCGTCGCTGACAGGCCTTCCCTACAATGAGCAGTTCTTC.

The chain is built from TRBV7-8 and TRBJ1-1; perhaps TRBD1 as D (6 bases). The CDR3 length is 13 residues. Germline loops: CDR1 SGHVS, CDR2 FQNEAQ. With 5 bases removed from V and 6 bases from J, the gap between germline ends came to 13 bases. The CDR3 is CASSQDRLSEAFF. The CDR3 bases are TGTGCCAGCAGCCAGGACAGACTTTCTGAAGCTTTCTTT.

The rearrangement joins TRBV7-2 to TRBJ1-6, with D unclear. Germline V gene lookup returns CDR1 SGHTA and CDR2 FQGNSA. The V gene lost 1 base and the J gene lost 7 bases, with 8 bases spanning the gap. CDR3 length: 14 amino acids. CDR3 sequence (DNA): TGTGCCAGCAGCTTAGGGCAGATAAATTCACCCCTCCACTTT. Translating it yields CASSLGQINSPLHF.